This entry concerns a single T cell receptor beta chain. These data belong to a study of blood T cell repertoires in COVID-19. In germline, CDR1 is SGHTA, CDR2 FQGNSA. The CDR3 contains 15 residues. The trim removed 5 bases at V and 4 bases at J, leaving 8 bases unmatched. Sequenced by immunoSEQ multiplex PCR; TCRdb stores in-frame clones only, minus some. The sample has approximately 500,000 clones, roughly 88% seen once; the top ten hold 1.8%. The sequence was collected from a woman in her thirties or forties who had recovered from COVID-19. Input material: PBMCs or T cells enriched from blood (not recorded which). The J gene is TRBJ1-5, the V gene TRBV7-2; 7 nucleotides line up with TRBD1. CDR3 in DNA: TGTGCCAGCAGCAAAACGGGACAGAGGAATCAGCCCCAGCATTTT. It translates to CASSKTGQRNQPQHF.